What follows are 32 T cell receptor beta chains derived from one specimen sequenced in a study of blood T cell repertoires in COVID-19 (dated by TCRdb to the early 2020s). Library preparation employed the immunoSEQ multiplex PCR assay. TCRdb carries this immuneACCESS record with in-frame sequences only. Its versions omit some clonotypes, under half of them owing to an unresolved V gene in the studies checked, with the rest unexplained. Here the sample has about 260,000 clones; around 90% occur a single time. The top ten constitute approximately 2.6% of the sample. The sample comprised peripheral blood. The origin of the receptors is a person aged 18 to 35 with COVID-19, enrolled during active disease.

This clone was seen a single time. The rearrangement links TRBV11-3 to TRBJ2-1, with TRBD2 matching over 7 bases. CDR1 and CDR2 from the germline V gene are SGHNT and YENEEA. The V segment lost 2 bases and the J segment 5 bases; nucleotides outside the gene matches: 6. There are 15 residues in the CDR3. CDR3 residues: CASSLREGRDNEQFF. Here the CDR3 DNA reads TGTGCCAGCAGCTTAAGGGAGGGGAGGGACAATGAGCAGTTCTTC.

CDR3 coding DNA: TGTGCCAGCAGTTACCCTCCTACGGGAGAGAAGTTCTTC. Translated: CASSYPPTGEKFF. This chain uses TRBV6-5 with TRBJ2-1, with D possibly being TRBD2 (6 bases). The germline V gene encodes CDR1 MNHEY and CDR2 SVGAGI. The CDR3 has 13 residues. Trimming took off 2 bases at V and 14 bases at J, with 16 bases between the two ends.

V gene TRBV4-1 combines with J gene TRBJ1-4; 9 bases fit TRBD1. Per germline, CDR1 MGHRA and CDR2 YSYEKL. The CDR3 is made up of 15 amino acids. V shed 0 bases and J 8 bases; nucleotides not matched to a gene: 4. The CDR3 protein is CASSQEKGTGEKLFF. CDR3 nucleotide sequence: TGCGCCAGCAGCCAAGAAAAGGGGACAGGGGAAAAACTGTTTTTT.

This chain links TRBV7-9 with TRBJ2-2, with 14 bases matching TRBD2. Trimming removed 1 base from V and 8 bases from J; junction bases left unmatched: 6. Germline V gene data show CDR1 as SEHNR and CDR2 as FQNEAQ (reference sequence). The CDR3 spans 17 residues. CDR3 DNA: TGTGCCAGCAGCTTAGGGGGACTAGCGGGAGTCGCTGGGGAGCTGTTTTTT. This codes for CASSLGGLAGVAGELFF.

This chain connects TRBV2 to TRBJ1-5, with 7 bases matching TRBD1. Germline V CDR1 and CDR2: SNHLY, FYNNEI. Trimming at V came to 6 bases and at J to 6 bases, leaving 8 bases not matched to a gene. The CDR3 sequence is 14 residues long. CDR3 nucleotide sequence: TGTGCCAGCAGCCTGGGACAGCCTTCTCAGCCCCAGCATTTT. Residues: CASSLGQPSQPQHF.

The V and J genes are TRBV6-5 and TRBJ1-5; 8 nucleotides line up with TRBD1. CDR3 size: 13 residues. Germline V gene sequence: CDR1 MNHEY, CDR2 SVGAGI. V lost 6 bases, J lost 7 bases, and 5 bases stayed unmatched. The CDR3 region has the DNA TGTGCCAGCAGGCGGACAGGGCAACAGCCCCAGCATTTT. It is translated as CASRRTGQQPQHF.

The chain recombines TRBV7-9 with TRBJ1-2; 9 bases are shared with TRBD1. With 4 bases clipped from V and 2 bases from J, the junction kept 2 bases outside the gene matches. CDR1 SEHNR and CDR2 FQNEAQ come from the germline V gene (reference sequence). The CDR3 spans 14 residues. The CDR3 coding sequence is TGTGCCAGCAGCTCAGGACAGGGGAACTATGGCTACACCTTC. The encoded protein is CASSSGQGNYGYTF.

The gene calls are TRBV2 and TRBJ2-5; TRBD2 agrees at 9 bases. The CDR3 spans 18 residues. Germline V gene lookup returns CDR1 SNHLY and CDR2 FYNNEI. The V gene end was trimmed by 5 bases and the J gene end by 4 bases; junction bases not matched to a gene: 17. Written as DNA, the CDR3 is TGTGCCAGCAGTACTGCCAGGGGCAAGGGGCGGGAGGGAGAGACCCAGTACTTC. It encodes CASSTARGKGREGETQYF.

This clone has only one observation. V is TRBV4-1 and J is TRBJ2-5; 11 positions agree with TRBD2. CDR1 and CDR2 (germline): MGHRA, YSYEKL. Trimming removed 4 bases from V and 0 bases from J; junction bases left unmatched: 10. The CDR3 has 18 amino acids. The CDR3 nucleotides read TGCGCCAGCAGCCCGACGAGGACTAGCGGGCAGAACCAAGAGACCCAGTACTTC. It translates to CASSPTRTSGQNQETQYF.

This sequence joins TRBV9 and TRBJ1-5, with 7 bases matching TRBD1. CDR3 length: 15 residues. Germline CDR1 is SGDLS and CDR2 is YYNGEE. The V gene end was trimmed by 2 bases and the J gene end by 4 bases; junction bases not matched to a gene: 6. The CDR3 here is CASSVGDSGNQPQHF. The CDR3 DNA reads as TGTGCCAGCAGCGTTGGGGACAGCGGGAATCAGCCCCAGCATTTT.

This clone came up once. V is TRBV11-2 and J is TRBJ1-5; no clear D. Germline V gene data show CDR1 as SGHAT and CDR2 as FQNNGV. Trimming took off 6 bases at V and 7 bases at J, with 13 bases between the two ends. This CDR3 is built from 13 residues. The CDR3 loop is CASSAFGEQPQHF. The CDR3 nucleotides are TGTGCCAGCAGTGCCTTTGGGGAGCAGCCCCAGCATTTT. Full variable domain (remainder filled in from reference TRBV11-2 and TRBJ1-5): EAGVAQSPRYKIIEKRQSVAFWCNPISGHATLYWYQQILGQGPKLLIQFQNNGVVDDSQLPKDRFSAERLKGVDSTLKIQPAKLEDSAVYLCASSAFGEQPQHFGDGTRLSIL.

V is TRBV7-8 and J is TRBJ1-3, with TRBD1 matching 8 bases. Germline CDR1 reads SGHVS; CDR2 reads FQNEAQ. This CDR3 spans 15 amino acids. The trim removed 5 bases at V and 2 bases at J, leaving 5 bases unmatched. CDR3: CASSPQGATGNTIYF. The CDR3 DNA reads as TGTGCCAGCAGCCCCCAGGGGGCGACTGGAAACACCATATATTTT.

CDR3 sequence reads: CASSYTDLAGANVLTF. DNA of the CDR3: TGTGCCAGCAGTTACACGGACTTAGCTGGGGCCAACGTCCTGACTTTC. The rearrangement links TRBV6-5 to TRBJ2-6; weak D call: TRBD2 (5 bases). CDR1 and CDR2 from the germline V gene are MNHEY and SVGAGI. The CDR3 loop spans 16 amino acids. With 2 bases removed from V and 2 bases from J, the gap between germline ends came to 10 bases.

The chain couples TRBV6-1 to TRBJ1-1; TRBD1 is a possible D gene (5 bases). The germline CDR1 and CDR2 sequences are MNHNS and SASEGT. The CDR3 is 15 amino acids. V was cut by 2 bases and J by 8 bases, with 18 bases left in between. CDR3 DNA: TGTGCCAGCAGTGAATTTCTACAGCCGGGGGTCGAAGCTTTCTTT. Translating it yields CASSEFLQPGVEAFF.

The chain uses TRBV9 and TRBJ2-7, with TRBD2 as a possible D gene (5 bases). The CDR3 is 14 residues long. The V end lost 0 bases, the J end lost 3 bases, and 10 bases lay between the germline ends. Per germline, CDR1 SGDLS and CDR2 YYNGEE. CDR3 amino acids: CASSVDTGFYEQYF. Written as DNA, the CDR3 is TGTGCCAGCAGCGTAGACACGGGGTTCTACGAGCAGTACTTC.

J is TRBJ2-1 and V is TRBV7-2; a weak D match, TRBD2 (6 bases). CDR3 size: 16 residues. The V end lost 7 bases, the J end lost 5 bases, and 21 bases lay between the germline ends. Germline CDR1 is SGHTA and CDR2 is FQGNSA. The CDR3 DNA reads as TGTGCCAGCAACTCAGTCGTGGGACTTACTAACAATGAGCAGTTCTTC. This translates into CASNSVVGLTNNEQFF.

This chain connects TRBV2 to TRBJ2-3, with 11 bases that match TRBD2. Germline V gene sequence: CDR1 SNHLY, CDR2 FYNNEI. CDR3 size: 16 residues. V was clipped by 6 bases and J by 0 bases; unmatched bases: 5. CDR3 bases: TGTGCCAGCAGCGGGACTAGCGGAGCTAGCACAGATACGCAGTATTTT. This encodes CASSGTSGASTDTQYF.

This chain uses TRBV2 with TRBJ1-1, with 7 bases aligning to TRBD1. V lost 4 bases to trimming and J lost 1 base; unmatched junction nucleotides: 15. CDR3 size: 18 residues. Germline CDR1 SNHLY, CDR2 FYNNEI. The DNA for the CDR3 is TGTGCCAGCAGTGCCCGCCGATCGGGACAGACAGAGAACACTGAAGCTTTCTTT. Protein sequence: CASSARRSGQTENTEAFF.

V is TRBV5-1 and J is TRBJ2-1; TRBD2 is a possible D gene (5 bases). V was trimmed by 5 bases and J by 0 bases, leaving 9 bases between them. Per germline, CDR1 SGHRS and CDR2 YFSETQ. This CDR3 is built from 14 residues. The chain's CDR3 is CASSGESSYNEQFF. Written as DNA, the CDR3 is TGCGCCAGCAGTGGGGAGAGCTCCTACAATGAGCAGTTCTTC.

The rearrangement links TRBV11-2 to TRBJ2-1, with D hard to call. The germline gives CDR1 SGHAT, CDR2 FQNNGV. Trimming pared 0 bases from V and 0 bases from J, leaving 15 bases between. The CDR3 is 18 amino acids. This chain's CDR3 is CASSLDAPVPRSYNEQFF. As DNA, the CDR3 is TGTGCCAGCAGCTTAGACGCTCCGGTCCCGCGCTCCTACAATGAGCAGTTCTTC. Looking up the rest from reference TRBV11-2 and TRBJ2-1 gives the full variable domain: EAGVAQSPRYKIIEKRQSVAFWCNPISGHATLYWYQQILGQGPKLLIQFQNNGVVDDSQLPKDRFSAERLKGVDSTLKIQPAKLEDSAVYLCASSLDAPVPRSYNEQFFGPGTRLTVL.

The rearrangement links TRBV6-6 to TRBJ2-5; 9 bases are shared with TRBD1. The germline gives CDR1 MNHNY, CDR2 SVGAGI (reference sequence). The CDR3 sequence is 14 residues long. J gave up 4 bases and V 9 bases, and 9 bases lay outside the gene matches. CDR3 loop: CASGAGQGGETQYF. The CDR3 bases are TGTGCCAGTGGAGCGGGACAGGGAGGAGAGACCCAGTACTTC.

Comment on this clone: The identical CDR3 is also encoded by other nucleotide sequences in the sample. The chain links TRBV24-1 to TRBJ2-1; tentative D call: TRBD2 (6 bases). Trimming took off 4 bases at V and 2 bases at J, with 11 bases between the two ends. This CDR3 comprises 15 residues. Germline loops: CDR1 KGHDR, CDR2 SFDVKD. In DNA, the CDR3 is TGTGCCACCAGTGACCTTAGCGGTACCTACAATGAGCAGTTCTTC. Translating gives CATSDLSGTYNEQFF.

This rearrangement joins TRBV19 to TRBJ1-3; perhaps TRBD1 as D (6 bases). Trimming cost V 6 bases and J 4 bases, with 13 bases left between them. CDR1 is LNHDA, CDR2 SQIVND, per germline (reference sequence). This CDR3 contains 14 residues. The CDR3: CASRSQGDGNTIYF. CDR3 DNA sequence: TGTGCCAGTAGGTCACAGGGAGACGGAAACACCATATATTTT. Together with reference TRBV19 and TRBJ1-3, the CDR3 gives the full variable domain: DGGITQSPKYLFRKEGQNVTLSCEQNLNHDAMYWYRQDPGQGLRLIYYSQIVNDFQKGDIAEGYSVSREKKESFPLTVTSAQKNPTAFYLCASRSQGDGNTIYFGEGSWLTVV.

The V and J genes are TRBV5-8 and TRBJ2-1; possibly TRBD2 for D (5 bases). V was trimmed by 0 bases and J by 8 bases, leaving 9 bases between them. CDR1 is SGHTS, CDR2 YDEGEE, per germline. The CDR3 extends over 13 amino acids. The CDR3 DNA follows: TGTGCCAGCAGCTTGGTTAGAGGGCATGAGCAGTTCTTC. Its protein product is CASSLVRGHEQFF.

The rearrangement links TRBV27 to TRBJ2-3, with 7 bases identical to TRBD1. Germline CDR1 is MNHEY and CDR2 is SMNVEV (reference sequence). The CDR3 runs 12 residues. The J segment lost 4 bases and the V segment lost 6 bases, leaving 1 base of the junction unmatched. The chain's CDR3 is CASRTGPDTQYF. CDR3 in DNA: TGTGCCAGCAGGACAGGGCCAGATACGCAGTATTTT.

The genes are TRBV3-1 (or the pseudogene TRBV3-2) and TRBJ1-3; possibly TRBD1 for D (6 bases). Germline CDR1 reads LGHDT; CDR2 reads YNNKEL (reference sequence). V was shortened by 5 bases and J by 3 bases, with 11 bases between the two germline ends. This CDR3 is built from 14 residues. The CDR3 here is CASSFGQFGNTIYF. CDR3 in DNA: TGTGCCAGCAGCTTCGGACAGTTTGGAAACACCATATATTTT.

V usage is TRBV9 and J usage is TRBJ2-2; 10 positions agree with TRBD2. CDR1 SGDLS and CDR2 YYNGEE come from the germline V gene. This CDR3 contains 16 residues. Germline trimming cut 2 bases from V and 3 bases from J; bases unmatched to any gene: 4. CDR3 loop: CASSVRTSGYTGELFF. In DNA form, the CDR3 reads TGTGCCAGCAGCGTTCGGACTAGCGGTTACACCGGGGAGCTGTTTTTT.

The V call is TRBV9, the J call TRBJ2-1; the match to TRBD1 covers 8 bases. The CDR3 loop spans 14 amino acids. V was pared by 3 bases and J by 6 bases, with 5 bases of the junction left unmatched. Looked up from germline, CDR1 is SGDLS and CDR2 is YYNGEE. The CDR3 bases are TGTGCCAGCAGCGGCGGGACAGGAGTCAATGAGCAGTTCTTC. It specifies CASSGGTGVNEQFF.

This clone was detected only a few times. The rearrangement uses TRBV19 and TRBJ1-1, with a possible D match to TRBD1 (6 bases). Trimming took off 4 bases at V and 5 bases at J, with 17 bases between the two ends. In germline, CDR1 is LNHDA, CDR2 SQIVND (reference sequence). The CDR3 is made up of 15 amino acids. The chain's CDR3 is CASSTPGGRKTEAFF. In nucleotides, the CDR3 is TGTGCCAGTAGTACCCCCGGGGGGCGCAAAACTGAAGCTTTCTTT.

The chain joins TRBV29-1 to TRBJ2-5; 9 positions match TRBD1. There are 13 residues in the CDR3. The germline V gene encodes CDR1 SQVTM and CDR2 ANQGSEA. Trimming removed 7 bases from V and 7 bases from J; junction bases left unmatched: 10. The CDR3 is CSGGTGSLGTQYF. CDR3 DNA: TGCAGCGGCGGGACAGGGAGCCTGGGGACCCAGTACTTC.

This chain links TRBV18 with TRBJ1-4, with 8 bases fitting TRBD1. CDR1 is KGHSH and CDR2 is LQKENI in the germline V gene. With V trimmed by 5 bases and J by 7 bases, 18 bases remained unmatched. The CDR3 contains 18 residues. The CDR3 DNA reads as TGTGCCAGCTCAACCCCGCAGGGGGCCCCGACGATGTTTGAAAAACTGTTTTTT. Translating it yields CASSTPQGAPTMFEKLFF.

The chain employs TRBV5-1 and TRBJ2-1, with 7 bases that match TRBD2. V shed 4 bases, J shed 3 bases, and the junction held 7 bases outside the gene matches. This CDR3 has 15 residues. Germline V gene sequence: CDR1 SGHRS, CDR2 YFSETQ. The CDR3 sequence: CASSPLAGDYNEQFF. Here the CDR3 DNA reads TGCGCCAGCAGCCCACTCGCGGGAGACTACAATGAGCAGTTCTTC.